This is a list of T cell receptor beta chains from one sample in a study of technical replicates of blood from a few donors. Here immunoSEQ multiplex PCR was the method, and the copy in TCRdb shows in-frame clones only, minus some. The sample has 65,000 to 90,000 clones; 85% to 95% are singletons. Sequenced sample: PBMCs. The origin of the receptors is a human donor in good health. Some clones in this sample may be carry-over from other donors' samples. Each CDR3 is given without its conserved first and last residue.

J: TRBJ1-2
V: TRBV6-5
CDR3: ASRLDANYGYT

J: TRBJ2-2
V: TRBV5-6
CDR3: ASTRGTETGELF

J: TRBJ2-6
V: TRBV7-8
CDR3: ASSRTPKGPGANVLT

J: TRBJ1-2
V: TRBV7-2
CDR3: ASSAWGGDNYGYT

J: TRBJ2-7
V: TRBV27
CDR3: ASSPRDFSYEQY

J: TRBJ2-7
V: TRBV7-9
CDR3: ASSHRDSSYEQY

J: TRBJ2-7
V: TRBV5-4
CDR3: ASSDPGTGFYEQY

J: TRBJ2-1
V: TRBV5-1
CDR3: ASSPRGRDTSYNEQF

J: TRBJ1-2
V: TRBV18
CDR3: ASSPQVTNYGYT

J: TRBJ1-1
V: TRBV13
CDR3: ASSSWTGGSEMNTEAF

J: TRBJ1-1
V: TRBV19
CDR3: ASNRDNEAF

J: TRBJ2-1
V: TRBV5-4
CDR3: ASSLPGHSNEQF

J: TRBJ1-2
V: TRBV7-2
CDR3: ASSLGRGYT

J: TRBJ1-2
V: TRBV4-2
CDR3: ASRGGGIPYGYT

J: TRBJ2-5
V: TRBV4-1
CDR3: ASSQDLMVGGLKETQY

J: TRBJ2-5
V: TRBV7-2
CDR3: ASSQTSGRQETQY

J: TRBJ1-2
V: TRBV10-3
CDR3: AITNRPESHGYT

J: TRBJ2-1
V: TRBV6-4
CDR3: ASSDSTSGSYNEQF

J: TRBJ2-7
V: TRBV5-1
CDR3: ASSLSAGEQY

J: TRBJ2-1
V: TRBV7-2
CDR3: ASSLDAYDVRYNEQF

J: TRBJ1-2
V: TRBV5-4
CDR3: ASSQDRTGVGYT

J: TRBJ2-7
V: TRBV12-5
CDR3: ATGTGFYEQY

J: TRBJ1-3
V: TRBV5-8
CDR3: ASSGRQRNTIY

J: TRBJ2-7
V: TRBV29-1
CDR3: SVETSGGSYEQY

J: TRBJ2-1
V: TRBV9
CDR3: ASSARLAVVNEQF